The T cell receptor (beta chain) described here comes from a study of human T cells and chemical hapten exposure. This clonotype has just a few counts. TCRdb redid the calling of the RACE reads with MiXCR, one entry per CDR3 protein. The sample lists roughly 250,000 distinct CDR3 sequences; approximately 8.6% were seen once. Time point defined: pre-sensitization, week 0. Documented treatment: therapeutic diphenylcyclopropenone sensitization with weekly scalp DPC. In every case, blood was obtained before the patch test was applied. Donors, patients with alopecia ranging from 18 to 70 years old and judged suitable for DPC, provided samples. Deletions cut 4 bases from V and 6 bases from J, with 10 bases between. Germline CDR1 and CDR2: SGHRS and YFSETQ. This CDR3 is built from 12 residues.

The chain carries TRBV5-1 and TRBJ1-2; D ambiguous. The sequence derives from a woman between 35 and 50 years old with alopecia areata. Some clones in this sample may be carry-over from other donors' samples. The sample was whole blood, taken in connection with sensitization to the hapten diphenylcyclopropenone (DPC). Here the CDR3 reads CASSPSIDGYTF. The CDR3 DNA follows: TGCGCCAGCAGCCCATCAATTGATGGCTACACCTTC.